A selection of T cell receptor beta chains follows, all from one sample in a study of PD-1 blockade in classical Hodgkin lymphoma. Clones were read by immunoSEQ multiplex PCR, and TCRdb kept only the in-frame ones, dropping some. Among approximately 44,000 clones listed, 55% to 75% were seen once. The specimen was peripheral blood mononuclear cells (PBMCs), collected at baseline. These receptors originate from a human donor with classical Hodgkin lymphoma. The CDR3 runs from the conserved cysteine through the conserved F or W. The D gene is left open where the match is weak. Expanded clones get a size class; other rows say once, few or many, or leave the size out.

J gene: TRBJ2-1; V gene: TRBV7-6; clone size: few; D gene: NA; CDR3 length: 13; CDR3 DNA: TGTGCCAGCAGCCCACCCCTTAACAATGAGCAGTTCTTC; CDR3 protein: CASSPPLNNEQFF
J gene: TRBJ2-1; V gene: TRBV21-1; clone size: few; D gene: NA; CDR3 length: 21; CDR3 DNA: TGTGCCAGCAGCAAATGCGAGTGGGGGGCATCGGCGGACCGCAGGGATAATGAGCAGTTCTTC; CDR3 protein: CASSKCEWGASADRRDNEQFF
J gene: TRBJ2-7; V gene: TRBV30; clone size: NA; D gene: TRBD1; CDR3 length: 13; CDR3 DNA: TGTGCCTGGGCCACAGGGGCCTCCTACGAGCAGTACTTC; CDR3 protein: CAWATGASYEQYF
J gene: TRBJ2-3; V gene: TRBV25-1; clone size: NA; D gene: NA; CDR3 length: 13; CDR3 DNA: TGTGCCAGCAGTGAATTTCGGATAGGGGTGTCGTATTTT; CDR3 protein: CASSEFRIGVSYF
J gene: TRBJ2-5; V gene: TRBV4-3; clone size: NA; D gene: TRBD2; CDR3 length: 15; CDR3 DNA: TGCGCCAGCAGCCAAGATCTGGGTAGCGGGGGGCCGGAGTACTTC; CDR3 protein: CASSQDLGSGGPEYF
J gene: TRBJ2-7; V gene: TRBV5-1; clone size: few; D gene: NA; CDR3 length: 12; CDR3 DNA: TGCGCCAGCAGCTTGACTGGGGGCGAGCAGTACTTC; CDR3 protein: CASSLTGGEQYF
J gene: TRBJ2-1; V gene: TRBV7-2; clone size: NA; D gene: TRBD2; CDR3 length: 16; CDR3 DNA: TGTGCCAGCAGCCTAGGAAGACTAGCCTCCTACAATGAGCAGTTCTTC; CDR3 protein: CASSLGRLASYNEQFF
J gene: TRBJ1-2; V gene: TRBV19; clone size: NA; D gene: NA; CDR3 length: 15; CDR3 DNA: TGTGCCAGTAGTATTCCGGGCAGAACAAACTATGGCTACACCTTC; CDR3 protein: CASSIPGRTNYGYTF
J gene: TRBJ1-2; V gene: TRBV9; clone size: NA; D gene: NA; CDR3 length: 13; CDR3 DNA: TGTGCCAGCAGCGCGACGTTCAGTAGTGGCTACACCTTC; CDR3 protein: CASSATFSSGYTF
J gene: TRBJ2-5; V gene: TRBV5-1; clone size: NA; D gene: NA; CDR3 length: 13; CDR3 DNA: TGCGCCAGCAGCTTGGAGGGGCCCCAGACCCAGTACTTC; CDR3 protein: CASSLEGPQTQYF
J gene: TRBJ1-1; V gene: TRBV14; clone size: NA; D gene: NA; CDR3 length: 13; CDR3 DNA: TGTGCCAGCATAGTGGTACCGAACACTGAAGCTTTCTTT; CDR3 protein: CASIVVPNTEAFF
J gene: TRBJ2-5; V gene: TRBV6-6; clone size: NA; D gene: TRBD1; CDR3 length: 15; CDR3 DNA: TGTGCCAGCAGCCAGGGACAGGGTCACCAAGAGACCCAGTACTTC; CDR3 protein: CASSQGQGHQETQYF
J gene: TRBJ2-6; V gene: TRBV5-1; clone size: NA; D gene: NA; CDR3 length: 15; CDR3 DNA: TGCGCCAGCAGCTACCGAACGGCTGGGGCCAACGTCCTGACTTTC; CDR3 protein: CASSYRTAGANVLTF
J gene: TRBJ1-1; V gene: TRBV5-1; clone size: few; D gene: NA; CDR3 length: 16; CDR3 DNA: TGCGCCAGCACGATCAAAGGGGTTGGTGGAAACAGTGAAGCTTTCTTT; CDR3 protein: CASTIKGVGGNSEAFF
J gene: TRBJ1-2; V gene: TRBV27; clone size: medium-sized; D gene: NA; CDR3 length: 11; CDR3 DNA: TGTGCCAGCAGTTACGGTGGAGGCTACACCTTC; CDR3 protein: CASSYGGGYTF
J gene: TRBJ1-2; V gene: TRBV10-3; clone size: NA; D gene: TRBD1; CDR3 length: 13; CDR3 DNA: TGTGCCATCAGCCCCGGGACAGCTGAGGGCTACACCTTC; CDR3 protein: CAISPGTAEGYTF
J gene: TRBJ2-3; V gene: TRBV29-1; clone size: NA; D gene: TRBD2; CDR3 length: 17; CDR3 DNA: TGCAGCGTTGACACTAGCGGGAGGGCCGGGGTAGTAGATACGCAGTATTTT; CDR3 protein: CSVDTSGRAGVVDTQYF
J gene: TRBJ2-7; V gene: TRBV28; clone size: once; D gene: TRBD2; CDR3 length: 13; CDR3 DNA: TGTGCCAGCAGTCGGACTAGAGGCTACGAGCAGTACTTC; CDR3 protein: CASSRTRGYEQYF
J gene: TRBJ2-1; V gene: TRBV27; clone size: few; D gene: NA; CDR3 length: 11; CDR3 DNA: TGTGCCAGTTGGGACCGGGAAGAGCAGTTCTTC; CDR3 protein: CASWDREEQFF
J gene: TRBJ1-1; V gene: TRBV9; clone size: NA; D gene: TRBD1; CDR3 length: 14; CDR3 DNA: TGTGCCAGCAGCGTGGAGGGACAGTACACTGAAGCTTTCTTT; CDR3 protein: CASSVEGQYTEAFF
J gene: TRBJ1-2; V gene: TRBV7-2; clone size: once; D gene: NA; CDR3 length: 16; CDR3 DNA: TGTGCCAGCAGCCCTGGCTCGGCGAGGCGCTTCCGAGGCTACACCTTC; CDR3 protein: CASSPGSARRFRGYTF
J gene: TRBJ2-1; V gene: TRBV19; clone size: NA; D gene: NA; CDR3 length: 14; CDR3 DNA: TGTGCCAGTAGTATGACTAGTTCCTACAATGAGCAGTTCTTC; CDR3 protein: CASSMTSSYNEQFF
J gene: TRBJ1-1; V gene: TRBV6-5; clone size: NA; D gene: TRBD1; CDR3 length: 14; CDR3 DNA: TGTGCCAGCCTTGCGACAGGGGGCAGCACTGAAGCTTTCTTT; CDR3 protein: CASLATGGSTEAFF
J gene: TRBJ1-2; V gene: TRBV6-5; clone size: NA; D gene: NA; CDR3 length: 13; CDR3 DNA: TGTGCCAGCAGCTGGGCATCATCCTATGGCTACACCTTC; CDR3 protein: CASSWASSYGYTF
J gene: TRBJ1-3; V gene: TRBV19; clone size: NA; D gene: NA; CDR3 length: 14; CDR3 DNA: TGTGCCAGTAGTCTCCTGGACATAAGAAACACCATATATTTT; CDR3 protein: CASSLLDIRNTIYF
J gene: TRBJ2-1; V gene: TRBV6-5; clone size: few; D gene: NA; CDR3 length: 14; CDR3 DNA: TGTGCCAGCAGTTACGCCGAACAGGGCTATGAGCAGTTCTTC; CDR3 protein: CASSYAEQGYEQFF
J gene: TRBJ1-2; V gene: TRBV25-1; clone size: NA; D gene: TRBD1; CDR3 length: 15; CDR3 DNA: TGTGCCAGCAGTGGGAGACAGGGGTGGAACTATGGCTACACCTTC; CDR3 protein: CASSGRQGWNYGYTF
J gene: TRBJ1-1; V gene: TRBV30; clone size: NA; D gene: NA; CDR3 length: 13; CDR3 DNA: TGTGCCTGGAATGTGTGGGGCGGGACTGAAGCTTTCTTT; CDR3 protein: CAWNVWGGTEAFF
J gene: TRBJ2-1; V gene: TRBV7-2; clone size: NA; D gene: NA; CDR3 length: 14; CDR3 DNA: TGTGCCAGCAGCACCCCGACTAGAACCAATGAGCAGTTCTTC; CDR3 protein: CASSTPTRTNEQFF